This TCR beta chain was sequenced in a study of cytomegalovirus exposure and HLA in healthy donors (dated by TCRdb to 2017 to 2019). At the level of the whole study: The approximately 710 repertoires of the first cohort and the 95 to 150 validation repertoires were produced on the same platform, according to a later analysis. The study aimed to test whether cataloging public T cell receptors could reveal signatures of past pathogen exposure. In addition to the first cohort of 666 subjects, a separate validation cohort of 100 to 150 different subjects was used. The study combined high-throughput TCR immunosequencing, statistical association of individual TCRs with disease status, and machine learning to predict cytomegalovirus infection status.

Library generation was performed with the immunoSEQ multiplex PCR assay. Per the authors' processing: A statistical classification framework was developed to diagnose cytomegalovirus status using the catalog of TCR beta chain sequences. TCRdb re-hosts the immuneACCESS table, in-frame sequences only. Its copies lack some clones; in the studies checked, an unresolved V gene accounts for under half of them, and the cause for the rest is not known. V, J and clone size reflect that table, while D and trimming were determined from the DNA. Here the sample has around 160,000 clones; 75% to 95% occur a single time. The ten largest clones add up to about 3% of the sample. Separate from the roughly 700-subject first cohort, the validation cohort of around 130 subjects was the group to which the donors belonged. For this chain, trimming is 5 bases at the V end and 1 base at the J end, and the number of junction bases without a gene match is 3. From its cysteine to its phenylalanine, the CDR3 spans 13 amino acids. The entry retains the CDR3 DNA only, 39 bases that are in frame from base 1. For CDR1 and CDR2, the germline V gene (reference sequence) lists GTSNPN and SVGIG.

Broader findings and caveats from the paper: Cytomegalovirus status was reported to be diagnosed by the classifier with high specificity and sensitivity in both the original and validation cohorts. A total of fewer than 200 TCR beta chains were listed by the study as associated with cytomegalovirus. Most TCR sequences were seen in very few donors, while some public TCRs were found in many individuals. A few of the identified cytomegalovirus-associated TCR beta chains were confirmed in vitro to be specific for cytomegalovirus antigens. The authors suggested that the approach could potentially be generalized to other disease states and immunological phenotypes. A later analysis lacked HLA typing for the validation cohort, so it scored co-occurrence in that cohort across all 110 or so repertoires. Subsequent analysis determined that TCRs grouped into clusters in the first cohort also showed a tendency toward co-occurrence across the 130 or so validation repertoires, and roughly 94% of cluster scores exceeded 0.

In the case of this clone: Its antigen remains unidentified. Base quality data are lacking; no much larger clone is found one base away.

In this chain, TRBV30 is recombined with TRBJ2-3; 7 of the junction bases match TRBD2. The sample consisted of PBMCs. The receptor was isolated from a woman between 18 and 29 years old in good health and CMV-seropositive. Here is the DNA: TGTGCCTGGTGTCGGGGGGGCACAGATACGCAGTATTTT. This encodes CAWCRGGTDTQYF.